This T cell receptor beta chain is drawn from a study of T cells in Graves' hyperthyroidism and ophthalmopathy. Each diagnosis was grounded in clinical symptoms, serum thyroxine and TRAb, thyroid ultrasound, and orbital computed tomography. The CDR3 totals 16 residues. V was clipped by 0 bases and J by 5 bases, with 17 bases between them. The V gene's germline CDR1 is SGHRS and CDR2 YFSETQ. This clonotype was counted at least ten times. TCR beta CDR3 regions were amplified from RNA transcripts. A set of HTBI primers served as the primers for a first-round RT-PCR of the TCR CDR3. TCRdb redid the calling of the multiplex PCR reads with MiXCR, one entry per CDR3 protein. The sample records about 270,000 distinct CDR3 sequences, over 12% being singletons.

Input material: blood. This TCR derives from a woman aged 45-65 years with Graves' hyperthyroidism that later progressed to Graves' ophthalmopathy. The V call is TRBV5-1, the J call TRBJ1-1, with D maybe TRBD1 (6 bases). DNA of the CDR3: TGCGCCAGCAGCTTGGCCGGAGGGGGGTATTTGACTGAAGCTTTCTTT. Amino acid sequence: CASSLAGGGYLTEAFF.